These T cell receptor beta chains were read from a single sample in a study of blood T cell repertoires in COVID-19. Some clones are missing from TCRdb's copy, which holds only in-frame ones; the method was immunoSEQ multiplex PCR. Of around 45,000 clones in the sample, roughly 70% were seen once. The sequencing input was peripheral blood. The receptors derive from an elderly man with acute or convalescent COVID-19. The CDR3 runs from the conserved cysteine through the conserved F or W. A D gene is named only where the DNA matches it firmly. The listing skips clone size in some rows; elsewhere it reads once, few, many or a size class.

j_gene | abundance | d_gene | v_gene | CDR3nt | CDR3aa
TRBJ2-3 | - | - | TRBV6-1 | TGTGCCAGCAGTGAATGGCTTTCCACAGATACGCAGTATTTT | CASSEWLSTDTQYF
TRBJ2-4 | - | - | TRBV3-1/TRBV3-2 | TGTGCCAGCAGCCAAGGGCGGGCCGGCGGCATTCAGTACTTC | CASSQGRAGGIQYF
TRBJ2-7 | - | TRBD1 | TRBV3-1/TRBV3-2 | TGTGCCAGCAGTCAAGGACAGGCTTACGAGCAGTACTTC | CASSQGQAYEQYF
TRBJ1-1 | - | TRBD1 | TRBV3-1/TRBV3-2 | TGTGCCAGCAGCCAAGAGGACAGGGGATATTACACTGAAGCTTTCTTT | CASSQEDRGYYTEAFF
TRBJ1-1 | - | - | TRBV11-2 | TGTGCCAGCAGCCAAAACCACATGAACACTGAAGCTTTCTTT | CASSQNHMNTEAFF
TRBJ2-4 | - | TRBD1 | TRBV19 | TGTGCCAGTAGTATAGGGGGGGACAGGGCACTAGCCAAAAACATTCAGTACTTC | CASSIGGDRALAKNIQYF
TRBJ1-1 | - | TRBD1 | TRBV10-3 | TGTGCCACTACCGGACAGGGGGGCACTGAAGCTTTCTTT | CATTGQGGTEAFF
TRBJ2-7 | few | TRBD1 | TRBV6-5 | TGTGCCAGCAGTTACGACAGGGGGACCTACGAGCAGTACTTC | CASSYDRGTYEQYF
TRBJ2-7 | few | - | TRBV11-2 | TGTGCCAGCAGCTTAGGCTACTCCTACGAGCAGTACTTC | CASSLGYSYEQYF
TRBJ1-1 | - | - | TRBV11-2 | TGTGCCATTACGTGGGGCCCTTCGAACACTGAAGCTTTCTTT | CAITWGPSNTEAFF
TRBJ2-1 | - | - | TRBV9 | TGTGCCAGCAGCGTAGACGTGGGAGGGGGCAATGAGCAGTTCTTC | CASSVDVGGGNEQFF
TRBJ2-3 | - | - | TRBV10-3 | TGTGCCATCATGGGGCAGGGGTCAGATACGCAGTATTTT | CAIMGQGSDTQYF
TRBJ1-4 | - | TRBD1 | TRBV30 | TGTGCCTGGAGCGGGACAGCAAATGAAAAACTGTTTTTT | CAWSGTANEKLFF
TRBJ1-1 | - | - | TRBV18 | TGTGCCAGCTCATCCGGACAGAACACTGAAGCTTTCTTT | CASSSGQNTEAFF
TRBJ2-1 | once | TRBD2 | TRBV3-1/TRBV3-2 | TGTGCCAGCAGCCAAGAGGCTAGCGGGACCGAATACAATGAGCAGTTCTTC | CASSQEASGTEYNEQFF
TRBJ2-3 | - | TRBD1 | TRBV5-6 | TGTGCCAGCAGCCGCCGGGGCAGGGGGTCCCGGGTGGATACGCAGTATTTT | CASSRRGRGSRVDTQYF
TRBJ1-3 | - | - | TRBV4-3 | TGCGCCAGCAGCTCAGGGGCGCAGAACACCATATATTTT | CASSSGAQNTIYF
TRBJ1-2 | - | - | TRBV10-2 | TGCGCCAGCAGGTCAGACAGCGACGCTAACTATGGCTACACCTTC | CASRSDSDANYGYTF
TRBJ2-6 | few | TRBD1 | TRBV10-3 | TGTGCCATCAGCTCCGGGACAGGGGTTGCTGGGGCCAACGTCCTGACTTTC | CAISSGTGVAGANVLTF
TRBJ2-1 | - | - | TRBV6-1 | TGTGCCAGCAGTGGAGTATCCGGGGGGCATAATGAGCAGTTCTTC | CASSGVSGGHNEQFF
TRBJ2-1 | - | TRBD2 | TRBV19 | TGTGCCAGTAGTATTCTGATTAGCGGGACTGTTGAGCAGTTCTTC | CASSILISGTVEQFF
TRBJ1-1 | - | TRBD1 | TRBV6-6 | TGTGCCAGCAGCGCGGGACAGATTGAAGCTTTCTTT | CASSAGQIEAFF
TRBJ1-2 | few | - | TRBV5-8 | TGTGCCAGCAGCGAGGGGAGGGGCTATGGCTACACCTTC | CASSEGRGYGYTF
TRBJ2-5 | - | TRBD1 | TRBV19 | TGTGCCAGTAGCCAACAGGGGGGCCCAGAGACCCAGTACTTC | CASSQQGGPETQYF
TRBJ1-1 | - | - | TRBV6-5 | TGTGCCAGCAGCGCCGACATCTTCACTGAAGCTTTCTTT | CASSADIFTEAFF
TRBJ1-3 | once | - | TRBV10-3 | TGTGCCATCAGTGCGGTTTACGGGGCTGGAAACACCATATATTTT | CAISAVYGAGNTIYF
TRBJ1-2 | - | TRBD1 | TRBV29-1 | TGCAGCGTTGATCTCCGAGAAGGGGGCGAGGACTATGGCTACACCTTC | CSVDLREGGEDYGYTF
TRBJ2-5 | - | - | TRBV3-1/TRBV3-2 | TGTGCCAGCAGCGATTCCCTAGCAGAGACCCAGTACTTC | CASSDSLAETQYF
TRBJ2-7 | many | TRBD2 | TRBV5-1 | TGCGCCAGCAGCTTCGGACTAGCTAGCTCCTACGAGCAGTACTTC | CASSFGLASSYEQYF
TRBJ2-1 | - | TRBD2 | TRBV19 | TGTGCCAGTAAGGGGAGGGAGCTCTACAATGAGCAGTTCTTC | CASKGRELYNEQFF
TRBJ2-5 | - | TRBD2 | TRBV7-7 | TGTGCCAGCAGCTTGGGGACTAGCGAGCAAGAGACCCAGTACTTC | CASSLGTSEQETQYF
TRBJ2-2 | - | TRBD1 | TRBV2 | TGTGCCAGCAGGACAGGGATGAACACCGGGGAGCTGTTTTTT | CASRTGMNTGELFF
TRBJ2-7 | few | - | TRBV27 | TGTGCCAGCAGAGAAGGGATCAGGGCCTACGAGCAGTACTTC | CASREGIRAYEQYF
TRBJ2-5 | medium-sized | - | TRBV4-3 | TGCGCCAGCAGCCAAGCCGGGACAATGGAGACCCAGTACTTC | CASSQAGTMETQYF
TRBJ2-7 | - | TRBD1 | TRBV27 | TGTGCCAGCAGTTTACTAGGGACAGGGAGGTCGAACTACGAGCAGTACTTC | CASSLLGTGRSNYEQYF
TRBJ2-7 | once | - | TRBV5-4 | TGTGCCAGCAGCTTCAGTGGGAGTCCCTACGAGCAGTACTTC | CASSFSGSPYEQYF
TRBJ1-1 | - | TRBD1 | TRBV5-1 | TGCGCCAGCAGCTTGGAACCAGGGGGCGCGAACACTGAAGCTTTCTTT | CASSLEPGGANTEAFF
TRBJ2-7 | - | - | TRBV6-5 | TGTGCCAGCAGTTATCAGCGGACGGAGACCTACGAGCAGTACTTC | CASSYQRTETYEQYF
TRBJ1-2 | once | - | TRBV19 | TGTGCCAGTAGAGAGGGCGAGGCCTACTATGGCTACACCTTC | CASREGEAYYGYTF